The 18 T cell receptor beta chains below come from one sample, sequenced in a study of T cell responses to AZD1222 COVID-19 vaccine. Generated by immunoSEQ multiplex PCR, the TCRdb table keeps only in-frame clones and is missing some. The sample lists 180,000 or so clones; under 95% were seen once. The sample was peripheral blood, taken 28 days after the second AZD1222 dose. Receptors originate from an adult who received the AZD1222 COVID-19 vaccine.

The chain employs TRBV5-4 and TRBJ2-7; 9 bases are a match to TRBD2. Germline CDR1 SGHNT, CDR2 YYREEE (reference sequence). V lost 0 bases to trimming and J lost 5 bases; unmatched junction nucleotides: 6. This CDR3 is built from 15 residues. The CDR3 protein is CASSLVAGGLHEQYF. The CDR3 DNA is TGTGCCAGCAGCTTGGTGGCGGGGGGGCTCCACGAGCAGTACTTC.

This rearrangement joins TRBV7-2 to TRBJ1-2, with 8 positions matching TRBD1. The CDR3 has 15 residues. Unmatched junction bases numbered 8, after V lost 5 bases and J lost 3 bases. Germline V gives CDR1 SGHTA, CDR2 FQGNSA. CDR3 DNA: TGTGCCAGCAGCGCCTCCGGGACAGGCGACTATGGCTACACCTTC. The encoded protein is CASSASGTGDYGYTF. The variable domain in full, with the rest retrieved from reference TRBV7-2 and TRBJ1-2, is GAGVSQSPSNKVTEKGKDVELRCDPISGHTALYWYRQSLGQGLEFLIYFQGNSAPDKSGLPSDRFSAERTGGSVSTLTIQRTQQEDSAVYLCASSASGTGDYGYTFGSGTRLTVV.

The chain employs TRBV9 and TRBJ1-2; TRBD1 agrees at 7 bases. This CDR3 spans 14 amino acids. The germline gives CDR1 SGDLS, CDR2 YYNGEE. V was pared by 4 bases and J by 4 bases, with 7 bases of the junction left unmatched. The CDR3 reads CASSPETGPYGYTF. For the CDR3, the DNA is TGTGCCAGCAGCCCAGAGACAGGGCCCTATGGCTACACCTTC.

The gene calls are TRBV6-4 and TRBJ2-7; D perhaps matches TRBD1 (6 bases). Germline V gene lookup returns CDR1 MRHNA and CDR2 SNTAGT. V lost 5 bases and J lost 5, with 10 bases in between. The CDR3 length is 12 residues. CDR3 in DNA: TGTGCCAGCAGTCAACAGGGAAACGAGCAGTACTTC. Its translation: CASSQQGNEQYF.

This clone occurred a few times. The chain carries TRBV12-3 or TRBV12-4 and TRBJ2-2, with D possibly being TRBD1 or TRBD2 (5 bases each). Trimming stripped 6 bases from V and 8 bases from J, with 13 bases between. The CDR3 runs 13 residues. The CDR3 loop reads CASSRGFRGELFF. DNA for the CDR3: TGTGCCAGCAGCCGGGGCTTCAGGGGGGAGCTGTTTTTT.

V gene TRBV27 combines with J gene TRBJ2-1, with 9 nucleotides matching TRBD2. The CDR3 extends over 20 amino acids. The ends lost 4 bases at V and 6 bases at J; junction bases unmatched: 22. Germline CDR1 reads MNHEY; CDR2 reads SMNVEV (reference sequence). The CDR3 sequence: CASSSRQGEPLAGYRNEQFF. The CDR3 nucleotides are TGTGCCAGCAGTTCCCGACAGGGAGAACCACTAGCGGGCTATCGCAATGAGCAGTTCTTC.

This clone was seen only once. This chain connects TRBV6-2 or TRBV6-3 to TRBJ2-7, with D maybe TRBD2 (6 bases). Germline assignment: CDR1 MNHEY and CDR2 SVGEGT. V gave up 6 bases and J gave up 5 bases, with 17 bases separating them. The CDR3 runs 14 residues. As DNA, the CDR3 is TGTGCCAGCAGCCCTCCGGAGACTAGAGACGAGCAGTACTTC. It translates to CASSPPETRDEQYF.

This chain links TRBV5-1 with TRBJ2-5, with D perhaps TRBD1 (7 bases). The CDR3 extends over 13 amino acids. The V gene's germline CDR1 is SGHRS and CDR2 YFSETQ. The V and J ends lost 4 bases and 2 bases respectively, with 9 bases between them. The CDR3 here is CASSAGQQETQYF. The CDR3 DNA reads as TGCGCCAGCAGCGCGGGACAGCAAGAGACCCAGTACTTC. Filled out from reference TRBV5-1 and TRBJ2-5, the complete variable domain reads KAGVTQTPRYLIKTRGQQVTLSCSPISGHRSVSWYQQTPGQGLQFLFEYFSETQRNKGNFPGRFSGRQFSNSRSEMNVSTLELGDSALYLCASSAGQQETQYFGPGTRLLVL.

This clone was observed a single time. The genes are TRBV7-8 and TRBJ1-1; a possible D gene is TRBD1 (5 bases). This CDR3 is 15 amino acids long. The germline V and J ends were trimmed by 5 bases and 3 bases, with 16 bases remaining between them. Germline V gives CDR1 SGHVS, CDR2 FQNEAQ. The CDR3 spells CASSKRGVGYTEAFF. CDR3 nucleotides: TGTGCCAGCAGCAAGAGGGGCGTCGGGTACACTGAAGCTTTCTTT.

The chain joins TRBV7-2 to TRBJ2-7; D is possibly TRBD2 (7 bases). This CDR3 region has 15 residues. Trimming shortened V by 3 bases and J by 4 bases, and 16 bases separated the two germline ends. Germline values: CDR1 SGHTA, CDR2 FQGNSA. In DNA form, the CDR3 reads TGTGCCAGCAGCTTGGGGGGGCAGGGAGTTTACGAGCAGTACTTC. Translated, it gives CASSLGGQGVYEQYF.

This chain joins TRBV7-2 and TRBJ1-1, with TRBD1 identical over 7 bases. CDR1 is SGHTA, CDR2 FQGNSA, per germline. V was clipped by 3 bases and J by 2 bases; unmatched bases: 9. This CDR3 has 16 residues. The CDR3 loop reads CASSFHPGQRNTEAFF. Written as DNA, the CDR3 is TGTGCCAGCAGCTTCCATCCGGGACAGAGAAACACTGAAGCTTTCTTT. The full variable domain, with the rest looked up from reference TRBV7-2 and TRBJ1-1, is GAGVSQSPSNKVTEKGKDVELRCDPISGHTALYWYRQSLGQGLEFLIYFQGNSAPDKSGLPSDRFSAERTGGSVSTLTIQRTQQEDSAVYLCASSFHPGQRNTEAFFGQGTRLTVV.

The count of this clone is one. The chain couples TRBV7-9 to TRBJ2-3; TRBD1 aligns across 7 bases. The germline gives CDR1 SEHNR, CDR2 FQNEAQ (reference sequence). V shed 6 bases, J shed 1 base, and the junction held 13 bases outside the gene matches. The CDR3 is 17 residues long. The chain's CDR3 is CASRAWVRQGGTDTQYF. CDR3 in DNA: TGTGCCAGCAGAGCTTGGGTCCGACAGGGAGGCACAGATACGCAGTATTTT. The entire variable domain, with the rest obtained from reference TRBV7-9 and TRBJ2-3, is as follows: DTGVSQNPRHKITKRGQNVTFRCDPISEHNRLYWYRQTLGQGPEFLTYFQNEAQLEKSRLLSDRFSAERPKGSFSTLEIQRTEQGDSAMYLCASRAWVRQGGTDTQYFGPGTRLTVL.

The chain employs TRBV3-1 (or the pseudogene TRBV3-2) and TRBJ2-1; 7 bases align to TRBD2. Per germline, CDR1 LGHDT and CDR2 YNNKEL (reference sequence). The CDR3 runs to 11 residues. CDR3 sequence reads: CGHRGETEQFF. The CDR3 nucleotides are TGTGGACACCGGGGGGAAACTGAGCAGTTCTTC.

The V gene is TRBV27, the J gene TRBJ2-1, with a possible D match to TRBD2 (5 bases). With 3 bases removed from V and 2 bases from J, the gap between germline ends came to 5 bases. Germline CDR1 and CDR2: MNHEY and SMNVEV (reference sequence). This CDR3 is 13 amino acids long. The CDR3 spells CASSLEAYNEQFF. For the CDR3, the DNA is TGTGCCAGCAGTTTGGAGGCCTACAATGAGCAGTTCTTC.

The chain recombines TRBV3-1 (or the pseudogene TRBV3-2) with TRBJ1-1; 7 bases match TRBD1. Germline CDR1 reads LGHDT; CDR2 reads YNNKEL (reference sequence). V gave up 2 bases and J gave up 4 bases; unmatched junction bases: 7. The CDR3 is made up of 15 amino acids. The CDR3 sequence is CASSQSRQGGTEAFF. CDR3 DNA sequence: TGTGCCAGCAGCCAAAGCCGACAGGGAGGCACTGAAGCTTTCTTT.

The CDR3 DNA reads as TGTGCCAGCACCTCTCCTGGGGGCTACCAAGAGACCCAGTACTTC. Translating gives CASTSPGGYQETQYF. The V and J genes are TRBV28 and TRBJ2-5; possibly TRBD1 for D (6 bases). The V gene lost 7 bases and the J gene lost 0 bases, with 15 bases spanning the gap. Germline V gene sequence: CDR1 MDHEN, CDR2 SYDVKM. This CDR3 is built from 15 residues.

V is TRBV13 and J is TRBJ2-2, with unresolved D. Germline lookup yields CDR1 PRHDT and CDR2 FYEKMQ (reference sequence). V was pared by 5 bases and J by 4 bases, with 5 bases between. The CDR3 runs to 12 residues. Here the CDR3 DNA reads TGTGCCAGCAGCCCATTCACCGGGGAGCTGTTTTTT. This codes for CASSPFTGELFF.

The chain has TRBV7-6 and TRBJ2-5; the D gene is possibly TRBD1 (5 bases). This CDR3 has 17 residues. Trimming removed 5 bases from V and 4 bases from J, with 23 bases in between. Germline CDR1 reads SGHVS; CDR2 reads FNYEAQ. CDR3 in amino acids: CASSRRVAVLQGETQYF. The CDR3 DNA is TGTGCCAGCAGCCGCAGGGTTGCGGTCTTGCAAGGAGAGACCCAGTACTTC.